These 32 T cell receptor beta chains were all obtained from the same sample, sequenced in a study of cytomegalovirus exposure and HLA in healthy donors. Primers: 60 Vbeta forward and 13 Jbeta reverse. Sequencing used immunoSEQ multiplex PCR; TCRdb keeps in-frame clones, though not all of them. This sample carries 150,000 to 200,000 clones, roughly four fifths of them seen once, and the ten largest clones take around 4.1%. Sequenced sample: PBMCs. The receptors were sampled from a man aged 50-60 years in good health and CMV-seropositive.

V usage is TRBV29-1 and J usage is TRBJ2-7; D call uncertain. The V end was cut by 0 bases, the J end by 3 bases, with 3 bases between. CDR1 and CDR2 from the germline V gene are SQVTM and ANQGSEA. The CDR3 extends over 11 amino acids. The CDR3 sequence is CSVEDYYEQYF. For the CDR3, the DNA is TGCAGCGTTGAAGACTACTACGAGCAGTACTTC.

The rearrangement joins TRBV11-1 to TRBJ2-1, with 14 bases identical to TRBD2. The V and J ends lost 1 base and 7 bases, in that order; junction bases with no gene match: 3. Germline loops: CDR1 SGHAT, CDR2 FQDESV (reference sequence). The CDR3 spans 16 residues. CDR3 region: CASSLGLAGGQNEQFF. The CDR3 DNA reads as TGTGCCAGCAGCTTAGGACTAGCGGGAGGGCAAAATGAGCAGTTCTTC.

The V and J genes are TRBV19 and TRBJ1-2, with D possibly being TRBD1 (6 bases). V shed 3 bases and J shed 0 bases, with 11 bases lying between them. The CDR3 spans 15 residues. From germline, CDR1 is LNHDA and CDR2 SQIVND (reference sequence). The CDR3 nucleotides read TGTGCCAGTAGTATTGTTACAGGGACTAACTATGGCTACACCTTC. This codes for CASSIVTGTNYGYTF.

The chain has TRBV2 and TRBJ2-7, with 14 positions matching TRBD2. Germline assignment: CDR1 SNHLY and CDR2 FYNNEI. The CDR3 runs 15 residues. V dropped 5 bases and J dropped 7; count of bases not matched to a gene: 7. CDR3 nucleotide sequence: TGTGCCAGCAGTCCTGGACTAGCGGGGGGTAAGGAGCAGTACTTC. Its translation is CASSPGLAGGKEQYF.

The J gene is TRBJ2-5, the V gene TRBV7-2; TRBD2 matches at 11 bases. V was pared by 4 bases and J by 4 bases, with 5 bases of the junction left unmatched. The CDR3 has 15 residues. Germline loops: CDR1 SGHTA, CDR2 FQGNSA. In DNA, the CDR3 is TGTGCCAGCAGCTGGTTAGCGGGGGGGCCAGAGACCCAGTACTTC. This encodes CASSWLAGGPETQYF.

The chain has TRBV9 and TRBJ2-1; 8 nucleotides line up with TRBD2. With V trimmed by 5 bases and J by 9 bases, 13 bases remained unmatched. Germline V gene lookup returns CDR1 SGDLS and CDR2 YYNGEE. The CDR3 runs to 15 residues. The CDR3 nucleotides are TGTGCCAGCAGTGGAAGCTACAGCGGGGGAAGTGAGCAGTTCTTC. It specifies CASSGSYSGGSEQFF.

This chain joins TRBV28 and TRBJ1-3; 7 bases are a match to TRBD1. The CDR3 is 14 amino acids. Germline trimming cut 8 bases from V and 0 bases from J; bases unmatched to any gene: 4. Germline V lookup: CDR1 MDHEN, CDR2 SYDVKM. The CDR3 sequence is CASEGTVSGNTIYF. The CDR3 DNA reads as TGTGCCAGCGAAGGGACAGTCTCTGGAAACACCATATATTTT.

This clone was seen a single time. J is TRBJ2-7 and V is TRBV2; D not resolved. Deletions cut 7 bases from V and 3 bases from J, with 13 bases between. The CDR3 is 13 residues long. Germline V lookup: CDR1 SNHLY, CDR2 FYNNEI. The CDR3 nucleotides read TGTGCCAGCACCCTAGAATTTGGCTACGAGCAGTACTTC. It yields the protein CASTLEFGYEQYF.

The chain recombines TRBV13 with TRBJ1-2, with D uncertain. The CDR3 covers 12 residues. Trimming cost V 5 bases and J 8 bases, with 12 bases left between them. Germline CDR1 PRHDT, CDR2 FYEKMQ (reference sequence). The CDR3 sequence is CASSGLASGYTF. In nucleotides, the CDR3 is TGTGCCAGCAGCGGTCTAGCGAGCGGCTACACCTTC.

The chain recombines TRBV6-1 with TRBJ2-1; 8 positions match TRBD1. The CDR3 has 15 residues. Germline CDR1 and CDR2: MNHNS and SASEGT. The junction had 12 bases not matched to a gene; V was cut back by 4 bases and J by 10 bases. For the CDR3, the DNA is TGTGCCAGCAGTGCCGAGGGGGTCAGGGGGCTCGAGCAGTTCTTC. Amino acid sequence: CASSAEGVRGLEQFF.

The chain couples TRBV5-8 to TRBJ2-7; a possible D gene is TRBD2 (6 bases). Germline V gene data show CDR1 as SGHTS and CDR2 as YDEGEE. V was shortened by 2 bases and J by 4 bases, with 13 bases between the two germline ends. The CDR3 spans 14 residues. CDR3 sequence: CASSLHGSKYEQYF. The CDR3 DNA reads as TGTGCCAGCAGCTTACACGGGAGTAAGTACGAGCAGTACTTC.

The chain is built from TRBV5-4 and TRBJ2-3, with 9 bases fitting TRBD2. Germline V gene sequence: CDR1 SGHNT, CDR2 YYREEE (reference sequence). CDR3 length equals 14 residues. The trim removed 4 bases at V and 1 base at J, leaving 1 base unmatched. The CDR3 here is CASSASGGTDTQYF. The CDR3 DNA reads TGTGCCAGCAGCGCTAGCGGGGGCACAGATACGCAGTATTTT.

The gene calls are TRBV5-5 and TRBJ2-3; D not resolved. The V gene's germline CDR1 is SGHKS and CDR2 YYEKEE (reference sequence). Trimming cost V 4 bases and J 0 bases, with 12 bases left between them. CDR3 length: 15 residues. Here the CDR3 DNA reads TGTGCCAGCAGCCTAACCCTTGCTAGCACAGATACGCAGTATTTT. This translates into CASSLTLASTDTQYF.

J is TRBJ1-2 and V is TRBV28, with D possibly matching TRBD1 (6 bases). Per the germline V gene, CDR1 is MDHEN and CDR2 is SYDVKM. With 3 bases removed from V and 4 bases from J, the gap between germline ends came to 21 bases. The CDR3 is 17 amino acids. CDR3 bases: TGTGCCAGCAGTTTTGCCTGGGGCAGGGGTTTTACCTATGGCTACACCTTC. This translates into CASSFAWGRGFTYGYTF.

The V gene is TRBV20-1, the J gene TRBJ2-7, with a possible D match to TRBD1 (6 bases). The CDR3 is made up of 11 amino acids. Germline lookup yields CDR1 DFQATT and CDR2 SNEGSKA (reference sequence). The V end was cut by 5 bases, the J end by 6 bases, with 11 bases between. The CDR3 DNA reads as TGCAGTGCTCATCAGGGGCGCGAGCAGTACTTC. Translating gives CSAHQGREQYF.

This rearrangement joins TRBV27 to TRBJ2-2; 9 positions match TRBD2. The germline gives CDR1 MNHEY, CDR2 SMNVEV (reference sequence). The V and J ends lost 6 bases and 7 bases, in that order; junction bases with no gene match: 0. The length of the CDR3 is 12 residues. CDR3 in amino acids: CASRTSGGELFF. CDR3 sequence (DNA): TGTGCCAGCAGGACTAGCGGCGGGGAGCTGTTTTTT.

This sequence joins TRBV5-8 and TRBJ2-2, with D maybe TRBD2 (5 bases). Germline CDR1 and CDR2: SGHTS and YDEGEE. Trimming pared 1 base from V and 1 base from J, leaving 8 bases between. CDR3 length: 15 residues. CDR3 sequence: CASSLRGRNTGELFF. The CDR3 DNA reads as TGTGCCAGCAGCTTGCGGGGAAGGAACACCGGGGAGCTGTTTTTT.

V and J are TRBV4-1 and TRBJ2-7; 8 bases are shared with TRBD2. Germline V CDR1 and CDR2: MGHRA, YSYEKL. The CDR3 runs 15 residues. The trim removed 0 bases at V and 4 bases at J, leaving 5 bases unmatched. CDR3 in DNA: TGCGCCAGCAGCCAAGAAATTAGCGGGGTATACGAGCAGTACTTC. Encoded protein: CASSQEISGVYEQYF.

The J gene is TRBJ2-5, the V gene TRBV5-1; 7 bases agree with TRBD1. The CDR3 consists of 16 residues. Germline-derived CDR1 and CDR2 are SGHRS and YFSETQ. The junction had 7 bases not matched to a gene; V was cut back by 0 bases and J by 2 bases. CDR3 amino acids: CASSLGPGGIQETQYF. CDR3 in DNA: TGCGCCAGCAGCTTGGGGCCAGGGGGTATACAAGAGACCCAGTACTTC.

This chain connects TRBV4-1 to TRBJ1-4, with 7 positions matching TRBD1. Per germline, CDR1 MGHRA and CDR2 YSYEKL. The junction had 5 bases not matched to a gene; V was cut back by 2 bases and J by 5 bases. This CDR3 is 15 amino acids long. In nucleotides, the CDR3 is TGCGCCAGCAGCCAATCCGGGACAGCCAATGAAAAACTGTTTTTT. Its translation: CASSQSGTANEKLFF.

V usage is TRBV9 and J usage is TRBJ2-2; D is undetermined. Germline CDR1 reads SGDLS; CDR2 reads YYNGEE. Trimming left V 0 bases short and J 4 bases short, with 4 bases between. CDR3 length: 13 residues. The CDR3 protein is CASSVAGTGELFF. The CDR3 bases are TGTGCCAGCAGCGTAGCAGGCACCGGGGAGCTGTTTTTT.

V gene TRBV5-1 combines with J gene TRBJ1-1, with unresolved D. Trimming took 1 base from V and 0 from J, leaving 7 bases between them. The CDR3 loop spans 14 amino acids. Germline V lookup: CDR1 SGHRS, CDR2 YFSETQ. This CDR3 is CASSLLDMNTEAFF. CDR3 bases: TGCGCCAGCAGCTTGTTAGACATGAACACTGAAGCTTTCTTT.

V gene TRBV30 combines with J gene TRBJ1-1, with unresolved D. V was trimmed by 4 bases and J by 4 bases, leaving 13 bases between them. In germline, CDR1 is GTSNPN, CDR2 SVGIG (reference sequence). The CDR3 has 13 residues. CDR3 region: CAWIGGRVTEAFF. The DNA for the CDR3 is TGTGCCTGGATTGGCGGTCGGGTCACTGAAGCTTTCTTT.

This clone was detected once. This chain links TRBV7-8 with TRBJ2-3, with 8 bases aligning to TRBD1. This CDR3 has 16 residues. Germline values: CDR1 SGHVS, CDR2 FQNEAQ. Trimming removed 1 base from V and 3 bases from J; junction bases left unmatched: 6. For the CDR3, the DNA is TGTGCCAGCAGCTTAGTGCAGGGGGCGAAAACAGATACGCAGTATTTT. It encodes CASSLVQGAKTDTQYF.

This clone was counted a few times. The chain has TRBV5-1 and TRBJ2-3, with D perhaps matching TRBD2 (6 bases). This CDR3 is built from 16 residues. Trimming shortened V by 0 bases and J by 1 base, and 12 bases separated the two germline ends. CDR1 is SGHRS and CDR2 is YFSETQ in the germline V gene. The CDR3 sequence: CASSLGGGGGTDTQYF. In nucleotides, the CDR3 is TGCGCCAGCAGCTTGGGGGGTGGCGGGGGCACAGATACGCAGTATTTT.

The J gene is TRBJ1-6, the V gene TRBV5-5, with 10 bases fitting TRBD1. Germline V CDR1 and CDR2: SGHKS, YYEKEE (reference sequence). J lost 8 bases, V lost 4 bases, and 15 bases had no gene match. This CDR3 has 18 residues. For the CDR3, the DNA is TGTGCCAGCAGCGCATCCCTGACAGGGGGCCTGGGTTATTCACCCCTCCACTTT. Protein product: CASSASLTGGLGYSPLHF.

V is TRBV27 and J is TRBJ2-7; D not certain. CDR1 and CDR2 (germline): MNHEY, SMNVEV (reference sequence). V was pared by 3 bases and J by 3 bases, with 6 bases between. This CDR3 has 12 residues. The CDR3 region is CASSLTGYEQYF. The CDR3 nucleotides read TGTGCCAGCAGTTTGACTGGCTACGAGCAGTACTTC.

The chain recombines TRBV9 with TRBJ1-4; 7 bases agree with TRBD1. V shed 5 bases and J 7 bases; nucleotides not matched to a gene: 11. CDR3 length: 15 amino acids. The germline V gene encodes CDR1 SGDLS and CDR2 YYNGEE. CDR3 nucleotide sequence: TGTGCCAGCAGTGGTAGGGGGCAGCTCTCTGAAAAACTGTTTTTT. This codes for CASSGRGQLSEKLFF.

This clone was picked up a small number of times. The V call is TRBV6-1, the J call TRBJ2-2; D may be TRBD1 (5 bases). Trimming removed 4 bases at V and 3 bases at J, with 12 bases between. CDR1 is MNHNS and CDR2 is SASEGT in the germline V gene. The length of the CDR3 is 15 residues. The CDR3 DNA follows: TGTGCCAGCAGTGCCCCAGGGCTTCACACCGGGGAGCTGTTTTTT. This sequence encodes CASSAPGLHTGELFF.

This chain connects TRBV5-4 to TRBJ2-1, with 14 bases lining up with TRBD2. The trim removed 4 bases at V and 7 bases at J, leaving 7 bases unmatched. CDR3 length equals 16 residues. The germline gives CDR1 SGHNT, CDR2 YYREEE (reference sequence). CDR3 loop: CASSRGTSGSGNEQFF. The CDR3 DNA follows: TGTGCCAGCAGCCGGGGGACTAGCGGGAGTGGGAATGAGCAGTTCTTC.

The V gene is TRBV6-5, the J gene TRBJ2-2; 9 nucleotides match TRBD1. The CDR3 runs 15 residues. Looked up from germline, CDR1 is MNHEY and CDR2 is SVGAGI. V gave up 8 bases and J gave up 8 bases; unmatched junction bases: 12. CDR3 region: CASSRGQGYTGELFF. In DNA, the CDR3 is TGTGCCAGCTCCCGGGGACAGGGATATACAGGGGAGCTGTTTTTT.

CDR3 residues: CASSLSGETPSSYEQYF. The CDR3, as DNA: TGTGCCAGCAGTTTGAGCGGCGAGACACCTTCATCCTACGAGCAGTACTTC. V is TRBV27 and J is TRBJ2-7; TRBD2 is a possible D gene (5 bases). The V and J ends lost 3 bases and 1 base respectively, with 19 bases between them. The length of the CDR3 is 17 residues. Germline loops: CDR1 MNHEY, CDR2 SMNVEV (reference sequence).